The sequence of this T cell receptor beta chain was determined in a study of T cell changes during pregnancy in multiple sclerosis. Clones were read by immunoSEQ multiplex PCR, and TCRdb kept only the in-frame ones, dropping some. The table records about 100,000 clones, roughly 92% of them present only once. Germline V gene sequence: CDR1 GTSNPN, CDR2 SVGIG (reference sequence). This CDR3 has 13 residues. The genes are TRBV30 and TRBJ2-5; possible D gene TRBD2, 6 bases. The DNA matches TRBJ2-7 better at its end, which makes the J call doubtful. This clonotype was obtained from a female donor with multiple sclerosis, enrolled in a pregnancy study. Sequencing was performed on peripheral blood, taken in the second trimester of pregnancy. DNA of the CDR3: TGTGCCTGGGCGGGGCCGAGCTCCTACGAGCAGTACTTC. It yields the protein CAWAGPSSYEQYF.